This T cell receptor (beta chain) was recorded in a study of T cell responses to AZD1222 COVID-19 vaccine. Study-level points and caveats: Seropositive status at baseline applied to only a handful of AZD1222 recipients.

For this clone: Its target is not known.

With 2 bases removed from V and 10 bases from J, the gap between germline ends came to 9 bases. CDR1 is MGHRA and CDR2 is YSYEKL in the germline V gene. The length of the CDR3 is 12 residues. This table comes from immunoSEQ multiplex PCR, and its TCRdb copy is limited to in-frame clones, with some not included. The sample contains about 150,000 clones, over 90% of which appear only once. Sequencing was performed on peripheral blood, taken 28 days after the second AZD1222 dose. The receptor comes from an adult who received the AZD1222 COVID-19 vaccine. This rearrangement joins TRBV4-1 to TRBJ2-1, with D hard to call. The CDR3 DNA reads TGCGCCAGCAGCCAAACACTTGCGGAGCAGTTCTTC. It yields the protein CASSQTLAEQFF.